The next 15 T cell receptor beta chains were all read from a single sample in a study of CD8 T cells in Susac syndrome. The RNA, roughly 0.45 to 1 ug, was put through reverse transcription using random hexamers. TCRdb re-analysed the immunoSEQ multiplex PCR reads in MiXCR, keeping a single row per CDR3 protein. The repertoire holds some 200,000 distinct CDR3 sequences, with roughly 96% as singletons. Sequencing was performed on CD4+ T cells from PBMCs. Receptors were obtained from a human donor with multiple sclerosis.

This clonotype was recorded only once. The V and J genes are TRBV20-1 and TRBJ2-1; D unclear. The germline V gene has CDR1 DFQATT and CDR2 SNEGSKA (reference sequence). The CDR3 totals 13 residues. Trimming cost V 6 bases and J 0 bases, with 9 bases left between them. The CDR3, as DNA: TGCAGTGCCTCCCGTAGCTCCTACAATGAGCAGTTCTTC. This sequence encodes CSASRSSYNEQFF.

The rearrangement uses TRBV20-1 and TRBJ1-2; D unclear. The germline gives CDR1 DFQATT, CDR2 SNEGSKA (reference sequence). The V and J ends lost 0 bases and 8 bases respectively, with 10 bases between them. The CDR3 is made up of 12 amino acids. CDR3 DNA sequence: TGCAGTGCTAGAGATAACGGTTGGGGCTACACCTTC. It specifies CSARDNGWGYTF.

Here the CDR3 reads CAWVGTGSYETQYF. The CDR3 nucleotides are TGTGCCTGGGTAGGGACAGGGTCTTATGAGACCCAGTACTTC. V usage is TRBV30 and J usage is TRBJ2-5; 9 nucleotides agree with TRBD1. Trimming removed 5 bases from V and 5 bases from J; junction bases left unmatched: 9. Germline loops: CDR1 GTSNPN, CDR2 SVGIG (reference sequence). This CDR3 comprises 14 residues.

The V and J genes are TRBV20-1 and TRBJ1-6; D perhaps matches TRBD1 (5 bases). V gave up 5 bases and J gave up 8 bases, with 10 bases separating them. Looked up from germline, CDR1 is DFQATT and CDR2 is SNEGSKA (reference sequence). This CDR3 has 12 amino acids. The CDR3, as DNA: TGCAGTGCTTCTATGGGGGATTCACCCCTCCACTTT. Encoded protein: CSASMGDSPLHF.

The table lists this clonotype with a count of one. The chain recombines TRBV15 with TRBJ2-2; D unresolved. Germline V lookup: CDR1 LNHNV, CDR2 YYDKDF (reference sequence). CDR3 length equals 14 residues. The V end lost 5 bases, the J end lost 6 bases, and 13 bases lay between the germline ends. The CDR3 loop reads CATSLRDVAGELFF. CDR3 coding DNA: TGTGCCACCAGCCTCCGTGACGTTGCCGGGGAGCTGTTTTTT.

The V call is TRBV10-3, the J call TRBJ2-7; D is ambiguous. CDR3 length equals 15 residues. V was shortened by 4 bases and J by 6 bases, with 19 bases between the two germline ends. CDR1 is ENHRY, CDR2 SYGVKD, per germline. The CDR3 DNA reads as TGTGCCATCAGTGCCCAGCCGACTGGTGGTGGCGAGCAGTACTTC. It translates to CAISAQPTGGGEQYF.

The chain uses TRBV5-6 and TRBJ2-5; D is possibly TRBD1 or TRBD2 (5 bases each). CDR1 is SGHDT, CDR2 YYEEEE, per germline. V was clipped by 4 bases and J by 4 bases, with 11 bases between them. The CDR3 spans 13 residues. CDR3 in amino acids: CASSRDAGETQYF. The CDR3 DNA follows: TGTGCCAGCAGCCGGGACGCGGGAGAGACCCAGTACTTC.

This chain connects TRBV7-2 to TRBJ2-1; 7 nucleotides line up with TRBD2. Germline loops: CDR1 SGHTA, CDR2 FQGNSA. This CDR3 comprises 13 residues. V lost 7 bases and J lost 5; bases outside the gene matches: 5. The CDR3 reads CASIGTNHNEQFF. CDR3 nucleotide sequence: TGTGCCAGCATAGGGACTAACCACAATGAGCAGTTCTTC.

The chain recombines TRBV7-9 with TRBJ2-4; D may match TRBD1 or TRBD2 (5 bases each). Germline CDR1 and CDR2: SEHNR and FQNEAQ (reference sequence). The germline V and J ends were trimmed by 5 bases and 8 bases, with 16 bases remaining between them. The CDR3 consists of 14 residues. CDR3 amino acids: CASSPQGTRDIQYF. DNA for the CDR3: TGTGCCAGCAGCCCCCAAGGGACCAGGGACATTCAGTACTTC.

The chain is built from TRBV14 and TRBJ2-5; D is ambiguous. The CDR3 is made up of 16 amino acids. V was trimmed by 4 bases and J by 5 bases, leaving 20 bases between them. CDR1 and CDR2 from the germline V gene are SGHDN and FVKESK. In DNA, the CDR3 is TGTGCCAGCAGCCTAATCTTGGGTAGATTTGTGGAGACCCAGTACTTC. Translating gives CASSLILGRFVETQYF.

The gene calls are TRBV27 and TRBJ2-3; the D call may be TRBD1 or TRBD2 (5 bases each). With 5 bases removed from V and 3 bases from J, the gap between germline ends came to 18 bases. Germline CDR1 is MNHEY and CDR2 is SMNVEV (reference sequence). The CDR3 length is 16 residues. In DNA, the CDR3 is TGTGCCAGCAGTCCCCGGCCCGGGACCCGGACAGATACGCAGTATTTT. Protein: CASSPRPGTRTDTQYF.

The rearrangement joins TRBV29-1 to TRBJ2-7; no clear D gene. The V end lost 4 bases, the J end lost 0 bases, and 10 bases lay between the germline ends. Looked up from germline, CDR1 is SQVTM and CDR2 is ANQGSEA. The CDR3 totals 13 residues. As DNA, the CDR3 is TGCAGCGTTGGTGCAGGCTTCTCCTACGAGCAGTACTTC. It codes for CSVGAGFSYEQYF.

As DNA, the CDR3 is TGCAGCGCCTCATGGACTAGCGGGGGCCTGGAGAATGAGCAGTTCTTC. Amino acids: CSASWTSGGLENEQFF. This chain joins TRBV29-1 and TRBJ2-1; TRBD2 matches 13 bases. The CDR3 covers 16 residues. The J segment lost 7 bases and the V segment lost 7 bases, leaving 13 bases of the junction unmatched. Germline V gene lookup returns CDR1 SQVTM and CDR2 ANQGSEA.

This rearrangement joins TRBV29-1 to TRBJ1-2; TRBD1 matches at 10 bases. CDR1 and CDR2 from the germline V gene are SQVTM and ANQGSEA. The ends lost 6 bases at V and 3 bases at J; junction bases unmatched: 4. The CDR3 extends over 13 amino acids. The CDR3 nucleotides are TGCAGCGTACCGACAGGGGGCGACTATGGCTACACCTTC. It encodes CSVPTGGDYGYTF.

The V and J genes are TRBV20-1 and TRBJ2-5; 8 nucleotides align to TRBD1. The CDR3 loop spans 13 amino acids. V shed 6 bases and J 7 bases; nucleotides not matched to a gene: 10. Per germline, CDR1 DFQATT and CDR2 SNEGSKA (reference sequence). The CDR3 reads CSAPTGVKVTQYF. Written as DNA, the CDR3 is TGCAGTGCACCGACAGGGGTAAAGGTGACCCAGTACTTC.